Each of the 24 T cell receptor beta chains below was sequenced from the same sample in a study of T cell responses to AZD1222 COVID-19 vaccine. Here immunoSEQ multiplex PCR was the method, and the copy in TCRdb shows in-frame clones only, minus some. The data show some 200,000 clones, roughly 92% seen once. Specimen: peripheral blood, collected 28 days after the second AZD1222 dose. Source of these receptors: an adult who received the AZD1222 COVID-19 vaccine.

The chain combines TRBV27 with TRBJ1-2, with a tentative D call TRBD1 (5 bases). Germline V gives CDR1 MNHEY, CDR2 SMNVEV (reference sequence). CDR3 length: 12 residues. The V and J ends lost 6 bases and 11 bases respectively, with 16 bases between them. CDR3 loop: CASSQDTVGYTF. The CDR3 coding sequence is TGTGCCAGCAGCCAGGACACCGTTGGGTACACCTTC.

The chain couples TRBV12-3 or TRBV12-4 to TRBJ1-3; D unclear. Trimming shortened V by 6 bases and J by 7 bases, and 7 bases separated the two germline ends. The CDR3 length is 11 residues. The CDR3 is CASRARNTIYF. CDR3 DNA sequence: TGTGCCAGCAGGGCACGGAACACCATATATTTT.

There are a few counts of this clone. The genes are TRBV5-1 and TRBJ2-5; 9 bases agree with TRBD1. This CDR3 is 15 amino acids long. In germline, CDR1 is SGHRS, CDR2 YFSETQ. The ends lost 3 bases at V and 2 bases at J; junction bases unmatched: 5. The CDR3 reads CASSSGDRGQETQYF. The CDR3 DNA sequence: TGCGCCAGCAGCTCCGGAGACAGGGGGCAAGAGACCCAGTACTTC.

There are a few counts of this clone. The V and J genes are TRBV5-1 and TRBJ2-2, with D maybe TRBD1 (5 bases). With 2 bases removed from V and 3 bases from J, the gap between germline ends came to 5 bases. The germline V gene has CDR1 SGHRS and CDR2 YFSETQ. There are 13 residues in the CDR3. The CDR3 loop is CASSFRDTGELFF. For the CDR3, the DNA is TGCGCCAGCAGCTTCAGGGACACCGGGGAGCTGTTTTTT.

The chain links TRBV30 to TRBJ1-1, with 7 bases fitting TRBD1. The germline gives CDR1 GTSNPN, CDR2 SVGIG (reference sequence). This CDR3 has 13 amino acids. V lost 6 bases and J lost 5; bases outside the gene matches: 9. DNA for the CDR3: TGTGCCTGTAAACAGGGGTTAGGAACTGAAGCTTTCTTT. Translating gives CACKQGLGTEAFF.

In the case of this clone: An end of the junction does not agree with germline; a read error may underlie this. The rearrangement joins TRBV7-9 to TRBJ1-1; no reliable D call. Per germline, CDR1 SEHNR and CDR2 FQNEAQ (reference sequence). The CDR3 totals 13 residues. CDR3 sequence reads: CASSFSMNSEAFF. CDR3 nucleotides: TGTGCCAGCAGCTTTTCGATGAACTCTGAAGCTTTCTTT.

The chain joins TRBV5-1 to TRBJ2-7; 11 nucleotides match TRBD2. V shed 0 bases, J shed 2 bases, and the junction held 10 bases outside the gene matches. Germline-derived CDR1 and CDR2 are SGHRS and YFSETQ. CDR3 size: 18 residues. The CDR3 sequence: CASSLAYQGLAATYEQYF. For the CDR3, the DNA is TGCGCCAGCAGCTTGGCCTACCAGGGACTAGCGGCTACCTACGAGCAGTACTTC.

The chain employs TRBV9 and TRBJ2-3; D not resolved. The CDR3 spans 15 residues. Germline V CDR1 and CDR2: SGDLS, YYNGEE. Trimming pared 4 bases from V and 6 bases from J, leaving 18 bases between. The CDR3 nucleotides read TGTGCCAGCAGCCAGACGGGCTTTCGGATGGATACGCAGTATTTT. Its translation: CASSQTGFRMDTQYF.

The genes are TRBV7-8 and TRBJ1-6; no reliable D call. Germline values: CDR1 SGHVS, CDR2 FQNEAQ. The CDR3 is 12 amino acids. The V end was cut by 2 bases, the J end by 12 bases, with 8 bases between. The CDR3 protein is CASSLISGPLHF. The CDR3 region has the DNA TGTGCCAGCAGCTTAATTTCTGGACCCCTCCACTTT.

CDR3 sequence: CAWSALQTGRYTF. The CDR3 nucleotides are TGTGCCTGGAGTGCACTCCAGACAGGGCGATACACCTTC. This chain joins TRBV30 and TRBJ1-2, with TRBD1 matching over 7 bases. V lost 1 base, J lost 11 bases, and 10 bases stayed unmatched. Germline V lookup: CDR1 GTSNPN, CDR2 SVGIG (reference sequence). The CDR3 runs 13 residues.

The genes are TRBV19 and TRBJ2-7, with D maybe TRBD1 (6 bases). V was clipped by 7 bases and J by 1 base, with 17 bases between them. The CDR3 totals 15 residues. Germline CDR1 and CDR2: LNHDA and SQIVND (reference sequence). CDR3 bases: TGTGCCAGTACCACCTTAGTCGGACAGTCCTACGAGCAGTACTTC. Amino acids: CASTTLVGQSYEQYF.

The CDR3 loop reads CASSLGLGQLFSGANVLTF. CDR3 in DNA: TGTGCCAGCAGCTTGGGGTTAGGACAGCTATTCTCTGGGGCCAACGTCCTGACTTTC. This sequence joins TRBV5-8 and TRBJ2-6, with D maybe TRBD1 (6 bases). Germline V gene sequence: CDR1 SGHTS, CDR2 YDEGEE. CDR3 length equals 19 residues. Trimming took 0 bases from V and 0 from J, leaving 16 bases between them.

In DNA, the CDR3 is TGTGCCACCAGCGGAGGGAGGGCCGGCACCGGGGAGCTGTTTTTT. Amino acids: CATSGGRAGTGELFF. The genes are TRBV15 and TRBJ2-2, with 7 bases matching TRBD2. Unmatched junction bases numbered 7, after V lost 5 bases and J lost 4 bases. Germline loops: CDR1 LNHNV, CDR2 YYDKDF (reference sequence). This CDR3 is built from 15 residues.

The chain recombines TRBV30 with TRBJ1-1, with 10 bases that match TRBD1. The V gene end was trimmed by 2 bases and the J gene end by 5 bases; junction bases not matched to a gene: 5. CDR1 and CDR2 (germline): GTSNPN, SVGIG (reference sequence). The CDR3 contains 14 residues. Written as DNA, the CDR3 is TGTGCCTGGAGTAGCGGGACAGGGGAAACTGAAGCTTTCTTT. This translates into CAWSSGTGETEAFF.

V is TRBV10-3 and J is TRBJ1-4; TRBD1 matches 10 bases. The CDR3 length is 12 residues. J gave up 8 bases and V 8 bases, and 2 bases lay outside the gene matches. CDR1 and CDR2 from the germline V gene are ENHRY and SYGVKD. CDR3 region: CAIRDRGEKLFF. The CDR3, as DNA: TGTGCCATCCGGGACAGGGGCGAAAAACTGTTTTTT.

CDR3 residues: CASSLVIGTYEQYF. CDR3 coding DNA: TGTGCCAGCAGTTTGGTAATCGGTACCTACGAGCAGTACTTC. The chain is built from TRBV27 and TRBJ2-7; no clear D. The V end was cut by 3 bases, the J end by 2 bases, with 11 bases between. CDR1 MNHEY and CDR2 SMNVEV come from the germline V gene (reference sequence). The CDR3 covers 14 residues.

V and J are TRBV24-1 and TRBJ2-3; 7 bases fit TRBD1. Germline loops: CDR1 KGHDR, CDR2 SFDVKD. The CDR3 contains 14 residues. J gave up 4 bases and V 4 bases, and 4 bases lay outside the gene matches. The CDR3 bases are TGTGCCACCAGTGACCCGACAGGGTCAGATACGCAGTATTTT. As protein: CATSDPTGSDTQYF.

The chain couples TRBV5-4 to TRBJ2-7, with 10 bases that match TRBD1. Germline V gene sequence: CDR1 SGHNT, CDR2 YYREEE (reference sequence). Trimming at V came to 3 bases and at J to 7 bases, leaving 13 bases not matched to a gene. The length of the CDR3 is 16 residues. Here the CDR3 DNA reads TGTGCCAGCAGCTCCATCCCGGGACAGGGGATTCGGGAGCAGTACTTC. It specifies CASSSIPGQGIREQYF.

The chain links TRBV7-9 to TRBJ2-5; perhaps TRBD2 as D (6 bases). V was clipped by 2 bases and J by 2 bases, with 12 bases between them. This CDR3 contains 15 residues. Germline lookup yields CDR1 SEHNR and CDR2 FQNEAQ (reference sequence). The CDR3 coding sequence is TGTGCCAGCAGCTTAATATTAGCGGCGCAAGAGACCCAGTACTTC. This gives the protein CASSLILAAQETQYF.

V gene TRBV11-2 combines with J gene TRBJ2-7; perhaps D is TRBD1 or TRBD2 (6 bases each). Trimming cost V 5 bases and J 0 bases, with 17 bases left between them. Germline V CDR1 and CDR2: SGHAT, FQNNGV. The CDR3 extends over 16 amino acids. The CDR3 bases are TGTGCCAGCAGCAGGAGTAGCGGAGGGGGCTCCTACGAGCAGTACTTC. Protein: CASSRSSGGGSYEQYF.

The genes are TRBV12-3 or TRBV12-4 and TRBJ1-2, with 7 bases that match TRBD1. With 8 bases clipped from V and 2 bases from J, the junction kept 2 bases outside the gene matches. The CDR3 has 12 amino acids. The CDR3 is CASRGGNYGYTF. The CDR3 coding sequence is TGTGCCAGCCGAGGGGGCAACTATGGCTACACCTTC.

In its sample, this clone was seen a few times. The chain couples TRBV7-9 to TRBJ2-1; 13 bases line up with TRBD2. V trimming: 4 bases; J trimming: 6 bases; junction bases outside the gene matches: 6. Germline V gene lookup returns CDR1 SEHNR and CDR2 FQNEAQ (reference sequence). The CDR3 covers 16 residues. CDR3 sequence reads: CASSSGLAGEANEQFF. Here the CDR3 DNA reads TGTGCCAGCAGCTCTGGACTAGCGGGAGAGGCCAATGAGCAGTTCTTC.

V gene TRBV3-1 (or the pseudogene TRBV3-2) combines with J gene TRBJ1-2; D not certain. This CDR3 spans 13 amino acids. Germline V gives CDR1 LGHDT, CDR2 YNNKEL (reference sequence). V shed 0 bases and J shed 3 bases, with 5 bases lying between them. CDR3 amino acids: CASSQDTYYGYTF. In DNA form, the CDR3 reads TGTGCCAGCAGCCAAGATACATACTATGGCTACACCTTC.

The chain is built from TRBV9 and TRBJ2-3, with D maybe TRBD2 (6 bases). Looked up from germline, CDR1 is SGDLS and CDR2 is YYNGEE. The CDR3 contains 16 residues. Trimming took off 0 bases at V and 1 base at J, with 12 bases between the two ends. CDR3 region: CASSVAGTGRTDTQYF. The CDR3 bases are TGTGCCAGCAGCGTAGCCGGGACTGGGCGCACAGATACGCAGTATTTT.